The rows below give T cell receptor beta chains drawn from one sample of a study of response to subunit inactivated influenza vaccine. TCRdb ran MiXCR on the RT-PCR reads and lists one entry per CDR3 protein. The sample consists of over 800,000 distinct CDR3 sequences, around 20% of them appearing once. Sample: PBMCs from blood, taken about 5 days after vaccination. The receptor set was obtained from a man aged 50 or older who received an inactivated influenza vaccine. Both conserved end residues are part of each CDR3. A D gene is named only where the DNA matches it firmly. Rows may omit the clone size; those that give it use once, few, many or a size class.

v_call: TRBV5-1; j_call: TRBJ2-1; d_call: TRBD1; clone_size: .; cdr3_nt: TGCGCCAGCAGCACCGGACAGGGGGGGATCTCCTACAATGAGCAGTTCTTC; cdr3_aa: CASSTGQGGISYNEQFF
v_call: TRBV28; j_call: TRBJ2-2; d_call: .; clone_size: .; cdr3_nt: TGTGCCAGCAGTCGACTCTCGGGGCCCACCGGGGAGCTGTTTTTT; cdr3_aa: CASSRLSGPTGELFF
v_call: TRBV20-1; j_call: TRBJ2-5; d_call: TRBD1; clone_size: .; cdr3_nt: TGCAGTGCTCCGGACAGGGGTTTGAAAAAGACCCAGTACTTC; cdr3_aa: CSAPDRGLKKTQYF
v_call: TRBV28; j_call: TRBJ1-2; d_call: TRBD1; clone_size: many; cdr3_nt: TGTGCCAGCTCATCGGGACAGGTCTATGGCTACACCTTC; cdr3_aa: CASSSGQVYGYTF
v_call: TRBV11-2; j_call: TRBJ2-7; d_call: .; clone_size: .; cdr3_nt: TGTGCCAGCAGCTCTCCTTTCAGCCCCGAGCAGTACTTC; cdr3_aa: CASSSPFSPEQYF
v_call: TRBV4-2; j_call: TRBJ1-2; d_call: TRBD1; clone_size: many; cdr3_nt: TGTGCCAGCAGCCAAGAGGGGACAGGGAATAACTATGGCTACACCTTC; cdr3_aa: CASSQEGTGNNYGYTF
v_call: TRBV10-3; j_call: TRBJ2-7; d_call: .; clone_size: .; cdr3_nt: TGTGCCATCAGTGACGGCAGGACCTACGAGCAGTACTTC; cdr3_aa: CAISDGRTYEQYF
v_call: TRBV12-3/TRBV12-4; j_call: TRBJ1-4; d_call: .; clone_size: .; cdr3_nt: TGTGCCAGCAGCCTAGGGGTCGGACAGCGGAATGAAAAACTGTTTTTT; cdr3_aa: CASSLGVGQRNEKLFF
v_call: TRBV28; j_call: TRBJ2-7; d_call: TRBD1; clone_size: once; cdr3_nt: TGTGCCAGCAGTTTACTGGACAGGGTCAACTCCTACGAGCAGTACTTC; cdr3_aa: CASSLLDRVNSYEQYF
v_call: TRBV6-2/TRBV6-3; j_call: TRBJ2-1; d_call: .; clone_size: few; cdr3_nt: TGTGCCAGCAGTACCTCCGGGCTGAATGAGCAGTTCTTC; cdr3_aa: CASSTSGLNEQFF
v_call: TRBV6-1; j_call: TRBJ2-7; d_call: TRBD2; clone_size: .; cdr3_nt: TGTGCCAGCAGCCCCCTTGCGGGAGGCTACGAGCAGTACTTC; cdr3_aa: CASSPLAGGYEQYF
v_call: TRBV29-1; j_call: TRBJ2-5; d_call: TRBD1; clone_size: few; cdr3_nt: TGCAGCGTGGGGACAGGGGCTCTGGAGACCCAGTACTTC; cdr3_aa: CSVGTGALETQYF
v_call: TRBV6-4; j_call: TRBJ2-1; d_call: TRBD1; clone_size: once; cdr3_nt: TGTGCCAGCAGTCAAGGGGGCCCGTATGAGCAGTTCTTC; cdr3_aa: CASSQGGPYEQFF
v_call: TRBV28; j_call: TRBJ2-2; d_call: .; clone_size: few; cdr3_nt: TGTGCCAGCAGATGGCTGTCCGGGGAGCTGTTTTTT; cdr3_aa: CASRWLSGELFF
v_call: TRBV28; j_call: TRBJ2-3; d_call: TRBD2; clone_size: few; cdr3_nt: TGTGCCAGCAGTGTCCTGGGGGGGTCCCACACAGATACGCAGTATTTT; cdr3_aa: CASSVLGGSHTDTQYF
v_call: TRBV11-2; j_call: TRBJ2-3; d_call: TRBD2; clone_size: few; cdr3_nt: TGTGCCAGCAGCTTAGAAGGGTGGGAGGGCCGTCTAGATACGCAGTATTTT; cdr3_aa: CASSLEGWEGRLDTQYF
v_call: TRBV11-2; j_call: TRBJ2-3; d_call: .; clone_size: few; cdr3_nt: TGTGCCAGCAGCTTAGAGTTTCGGCTGACCAACGAAGATACGCAGTATTTT; cdr3_aa: CASSLEFRLTNEDTQYF
v_call: TRBV9; j_call: TRBJ2-3; d_call: TRBD1; clone_size: .; cdr3_nt: TGTGCCAGCAGCGTAGCCCGGACAGGGGATACAGATACGCAGTATTTT; cdr3_aa: CASSVARTGDTDTQYF
v_call: TRBV7-2; j_call: TRBJ1-6; d_call: .; clone_size: .; cdr3_nt: TGTGCCAGCAGCCCCCGGAGTATCCTGGGAGATTCACCCCTCCACTTT; cdr3_aa: CASSPRSILGDSPLHF
v_call: TRBV7-8; j_call: TRBJ2-1; d_call: .; clone_size: .; cdr3_nt: TGTGCCAGCAGCTTATTTACGGTATCGAGCTCCTACAATGAGCAGTTCTTC; cdr3_aa: CASSLFTVSSSYNEQFF
v_call: TRBV6-2/TRBV6-3; j_call: TRBJ2-5; d_call: .; clone_size: once; cdr3_nt: TGTGCCAGCAGTTGGGCCGGGGTGGGAGAGACCCAGTACTTC; cdr3_aa: CASSWAGVGETQYF
v_call: TRBV29-1; j_call: TRBJ1-1; d_call: .; clone_size: .; cdr3_nt: TGCAGCGTCAAAGACGGATTCTACACTGAAGCTTTCTTT; cdr3_aa: CSVKDGFYTEAFF
v_call: TRBV5-6; j_call: TRBJ2-6; d_call: .; clone_size: few; cdr3_nt: TGTGCCAGCAGACGACTCCTCTCTGGGGCCAACGTCCTGACTTTC; cdr3_aa: CASRRLLSGANVLTF
v_call: TRBV27; j_call: TRBJ2-7; d_call: TRBD1; clone_size: .; cdr3_nt: TGTGCCAGCAGTTTAACACAGGGGTACGAGCAGTACTTC; cdr3_aa: CASSLTQGYEQYF
v_call: TRBV20-1; j_call: TRBJ2-5; d_call: .; clone_size: few; cdr3_nt: TGCAGTGCTAGAGATCGGCGGTCCTGGCGGGAGACCCAGTACTTC; cdr3_aa: CSARDRRSWRETQYF